The table lists the clone carrying this T cell receptor (beta chain) with a few counts. Its target is not known. The sample comes from a study of early T cells in non-severe SARS-CoV-2 infection. Study-wide context: The study sequenced bulk RNA from unsorted whole blood, with chains unpaired.

The length of the CDR3 is 15 residues. Germline V CDR1 and CDR2: ENHRY, SYGVKD. V lost 7 bases to trimming and J lost 4 bases, with 14 bases between them. Study-wide findings and caveats: Using VDJdb, the matching emphasized anti-spike CD8 responses while missing private and CD4 specificities.

Each cDNA molecule carried a unique molecular identifier. TCRdb passed the 5' RACE reads through MiXCR, listing each CDR3 protein once. The repertoire holds 30,000 to 40,000 distinct CDR3 sequences, with approximately 7.9% as singletons. This chain connects TRBV10-3 to TRBJ2-6, with D hard to call. The sequence came from an adult who was a healthcare worker with PCR-confirmed SARS-CoV-2 infection or an uninfected control (not recorded which). The sample was whole blood, taken at baseline. The CDR3 is CAIKTGLLGANVLTF. DNA of the CDR3: TGTGCCATCAAAACCGGGCTTCTGGGGGCCAACGTCCTGACTTTC.